This entry describes one TCR beta chain. What it recognizes is unknown. CDR1 is SGHAT and CDR2 is FQNNGV in the germline V gene. Between the trimmed V and J ends, which lost 2 bases and 4 bases, there was a span of 5 bases. CDR3 length: 12 amino acids. Sequenced by immunoSEQ multiplex PCR; TCRdb stores in-frame clones only, minus some. The profile shows about 51,000 clones, approximately 87% of them singletons. The data derive from a study of T cell clones after liver transplantation. Study-wide context: TCRbeta sequencing after a pre-transplant mixed lymphocyte reaction identified graft-donor-reactive clones, later tracked in post-transplant blood.

General study results and limits: Donor-reactive sequences fell more than third party-reactive ones, suggesting partial deletion. Small, mixed patient groups and varying post-transplant times limit these conclusions.

This rearrangement joins TRBV11-2 to TRBJ2-5; D uncertain. Material: CD8+ T cells from blood, obtained 12 months after liver transplant. The sequence was collected from a human patient who received a liver transplant. The T cells may partly be graft donor cells. The CDR3 region is CASSLIRETQYF. The CDR3 DNA is TGTGCCAGCAGCTTAATCCGAGAGACCCAGTACTTC.